This TCR beta chain is drawn from a study of regulatory T cells in long-lasting Graves disease. Time point denoted: newly diagnosed GD, antithyroid drugs for less than 3 months. Preparation of the TCR library used RNA extracted from PBMCs. The CDR3 is made up of 14 amino acids. CDR1 SGHVS and CDR2 FNYEAQ come from the germline V gene. Investigators prepared the TCR beta libraries by applying iRepertoire HTBI primers and Arm-PCR of CDR3 regions. TCRdb used MiXCR to reprocess the multiplex PCR reads, holding one entry per CDR3 protein. The data contain around 250,000 distinct CDR3 sequences, approximately 20% of them singletons. Separately, the same data were catalogued under a study of T cells in Graves' hyperthyroidism and ophthalmopathy. That publication notes: The HTBI primer set drove a first-round RT-PCR of the TCR CDR3.

The material was peripheral blood mononuclear cells (PBMCs), obtained at new diagnosis, from a patient treated with antithyroid drugs. The gene calls are TRBV7-6 and TRBJ2-1; unclear D gene. The J call is uncertain, as TRBJ2-5 better fits the DNA end. The sequence was obtained from a woman aged 25 to 39 with Graves disease. Written as DNA, the CDR3 is TGTGCCAGCAGCTTGGAGCCCAACGTAGAGACCCAGTACTTC. Its protein is CASSLEPNVETQYF.